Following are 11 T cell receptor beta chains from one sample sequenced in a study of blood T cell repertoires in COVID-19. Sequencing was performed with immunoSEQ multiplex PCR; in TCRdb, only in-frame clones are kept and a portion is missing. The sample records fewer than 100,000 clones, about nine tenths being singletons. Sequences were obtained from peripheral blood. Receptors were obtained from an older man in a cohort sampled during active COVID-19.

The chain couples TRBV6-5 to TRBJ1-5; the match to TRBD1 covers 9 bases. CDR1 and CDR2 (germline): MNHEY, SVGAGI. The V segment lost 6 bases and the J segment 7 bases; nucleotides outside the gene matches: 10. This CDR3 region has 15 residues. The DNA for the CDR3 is TGTGCCAGCAGCCTCGGGACAGGGAACGGGCAGCCCCAGCATTTT. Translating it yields CASSLGTGNGQPQHF.

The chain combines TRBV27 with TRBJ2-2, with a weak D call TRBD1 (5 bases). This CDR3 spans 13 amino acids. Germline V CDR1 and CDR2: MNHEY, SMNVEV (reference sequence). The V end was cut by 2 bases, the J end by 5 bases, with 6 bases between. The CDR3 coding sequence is TGTGCCAGCAGTTTAAGGGGTACCGGGGAGCTGTTTTTT. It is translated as CASSLRGTGELFF.

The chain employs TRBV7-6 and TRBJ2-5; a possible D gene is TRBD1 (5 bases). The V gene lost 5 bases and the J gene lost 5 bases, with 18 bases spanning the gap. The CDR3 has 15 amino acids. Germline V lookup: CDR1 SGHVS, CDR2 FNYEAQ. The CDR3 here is CASSPRTQGGETQYF. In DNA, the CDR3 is TGTGCCAGCAGCCCCCGGACCCAGGGTGGGGAGACCCAGTACTTC. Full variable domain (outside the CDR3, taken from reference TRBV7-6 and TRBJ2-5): GAGVSQSPRYKVTKRGQDVALRCDPISGHVSLYWYRQALGQGPEFLTYFNYEAQQDKSGLPNDRFSAERPEGSISTLTIQRTEQRDSAMYRCASSPRTQGGETQYFGPGTRLLVL.

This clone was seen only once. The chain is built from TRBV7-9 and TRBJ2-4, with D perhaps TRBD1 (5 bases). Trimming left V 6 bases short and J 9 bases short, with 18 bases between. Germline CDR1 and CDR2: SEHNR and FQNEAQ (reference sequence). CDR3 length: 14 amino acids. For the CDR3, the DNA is TGTGCCAGCAGTCCCGACAGCCTCACTGGCATTCAGTACTTC. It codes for CASSPDSLTGIQYF.

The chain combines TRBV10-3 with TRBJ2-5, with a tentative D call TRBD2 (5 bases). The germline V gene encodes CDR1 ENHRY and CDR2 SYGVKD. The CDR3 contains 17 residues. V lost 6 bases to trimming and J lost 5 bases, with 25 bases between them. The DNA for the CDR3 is TGTGCCATCAGCCCCCGGGGTAGATCCCCAGATATGGAGACCCAGTACTTC. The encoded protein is CAISPRGRSPDMETQYF.

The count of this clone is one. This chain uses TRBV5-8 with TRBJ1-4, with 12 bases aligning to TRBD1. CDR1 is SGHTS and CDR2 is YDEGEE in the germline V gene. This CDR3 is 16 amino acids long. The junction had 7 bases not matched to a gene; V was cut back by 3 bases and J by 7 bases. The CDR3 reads CASSSGTGGVGEKLFF. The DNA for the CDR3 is TGTGCCAGCAGCTCCGGGACAGGGGGCGTTGGTGAAAAACTGTTTTTT.

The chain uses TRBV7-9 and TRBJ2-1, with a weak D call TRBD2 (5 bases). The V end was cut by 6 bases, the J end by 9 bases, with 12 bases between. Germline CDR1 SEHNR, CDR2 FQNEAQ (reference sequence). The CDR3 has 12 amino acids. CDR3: CASRRAVREQFF. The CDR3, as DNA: TGTGCCAGCAGGCGGGCGGTTCGTGAGCAGTTCTTC.

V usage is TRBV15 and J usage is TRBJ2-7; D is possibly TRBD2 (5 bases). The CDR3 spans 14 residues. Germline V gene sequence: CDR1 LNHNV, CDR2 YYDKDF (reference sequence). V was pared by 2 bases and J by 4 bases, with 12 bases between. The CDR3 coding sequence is TGTGCCACCAGCAGAACGGGGAAGATTTACGAGCAGTACGTC. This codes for CATSRTGKIYEQYV.

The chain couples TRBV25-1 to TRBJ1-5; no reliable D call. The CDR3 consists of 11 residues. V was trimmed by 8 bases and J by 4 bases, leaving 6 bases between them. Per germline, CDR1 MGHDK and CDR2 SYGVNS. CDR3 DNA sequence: TGTGCCAGCGGGGAGAATCAGCCCCAGCATTTT. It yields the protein CASGENQPQHF.

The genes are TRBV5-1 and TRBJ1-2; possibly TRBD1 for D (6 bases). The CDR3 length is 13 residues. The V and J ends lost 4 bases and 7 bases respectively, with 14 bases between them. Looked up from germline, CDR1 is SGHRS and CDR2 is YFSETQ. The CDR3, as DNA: TGCGCCAGCAGCCCAGACAGGCCCCGTGGCTACACCTTC. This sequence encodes CASSPDRPRGYTF.

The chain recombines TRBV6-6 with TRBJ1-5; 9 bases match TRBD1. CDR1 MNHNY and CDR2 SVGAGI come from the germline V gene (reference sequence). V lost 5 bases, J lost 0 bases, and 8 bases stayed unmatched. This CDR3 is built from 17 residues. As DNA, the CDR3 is TGTGCCAGCAGTCCAAAGGGGACAGGGTATAGCAATCAGCCCCAGCATTTT. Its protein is CASSPKGTGYSNQPQHF.